This passage covers 10 T cell receptor beta chains from one sample sequenced in a study of T cell repertoires in aging, cancer and after chemotherapy. The template was genomic DNA from peripheral blood, not RNA. Multiplex touch-down PCR with TRB-A/B primers amplified rearranged V-D-J TRB sequences. Each CDR3 protein gets one entry after TCRdb re-called the multiplex PCR reads with MiXCR. The sample lists 1,600 or so distinct CDR3 sequences, about a third occurring once. The sequencing input was blood. Receptor source: a human donor with a solid tumor.

The chain has TRBV6-6 and TRBJ2-2; TRBD1 matches 7 bases. V gave up 7 bases and J gave up 7 bases; unmatched junction bases: 9. Germline lookup yields CDR1 MNHNY and CDR2 SVGAGI (reference sequence). The CDR3 length is 14 residues. Here the CDR3 reads CASIPDRAGGELFF. The DNA of the CDR3 is TGTGCCAGCATCCCCGACAGGGCCGGCGGGGAGCTGTTTTTT.

This sequence joins TRBV28 and TRBJ2-5, with D perhaps matching TRBD1 (6 bases). Germline-derived CDR1 and CDR2 are MDHEN and SYDVKM. The CDR3 sequence is 13 residues long. Trimming stripped 5 bases from V and 5 bases from J, with 12 bases between. The CDR3 DNA is TGTGCCAGCAGTCCGGACAGCCCGGAGACCCAGTACTTC. This sequence encodes CASSPDSPETQYF.

Sample share makes this clonotype large. The chain carries TRBV29-1 and TRBJ2-3, with D possibly called TRBD1 or TRBD2 (5 bases each). The CDR3 loop spans 14 amino acids. The ends were cut back, 7 bases at V and 2 bases at J, with 16 bases in the middle. Germline assignment: CDR1 SQVTM and CDR2 ANQGSEA. The CDR3 spells CSATRDASTDTQYF. The CDR3 DNA is TGCAGCGCCACCCGGGACGCATCCACAGATACGCAGTATTTT.

This chain links TRBV12-3 or TRBV12-4 with TRBJ2-7, with D unclear. The CDR3 contains 14 residues. The ends were cut back, 6 bases at V and 0 bases at J, with 12 bases in the middle. This CDR3 reads CASSPSQTSYEQYF. The CDR3 DNA reads TGTGCCAGCAGCCCTTCACAGACCTCCTACGAGCAGTACTTC.

The chain joins TRBV19 to TRBJ2-5; TRBD2 agrees at 7 bases. V dropped 2 bases and J dropped 5; count of bases not matched to a gene: 11. Germline CDR1 and CDR2: LNHDA and SQIVND (reference sequence). This CDR3 is 16 amino acids long. CDR3 loop: CASSILSGAPGETQYF. The CDR3 DNA sequence: TGTGCCAGTAGTATATTAAGCGGGGCCCCGGGGGAGACCCAGTACTTC.

The chain uses TRBV27 and TRBJ1-5; D is unresolved. The V gene lost 1 base and the J gene lost 1 base, with 2 bases spanning the gap. The germline CDR1 and CDR2 sequences are MNHEY and SMNVEV (reference sequence). The CDR3 loop spans 13 amino acids. CDR3 loop: CASSLWSNQPQHF. The DNA of the CDR3 is TGTGCCAGCAGTTTATGGAGCAATCAGCCCCAGCATTTT.

This chain links TRBV6-6 with TRBJ1-6, with a tentative D call TRBD1 (5 bases). The CDR3 contains 15 residues. Germline V gives CDR1 MNHNY, CDR2 SVGAGI (reference sequence). V was clipped by 8 bases and J by 10 bases, with 21 bases between them. The chain's CDR3 is CASGVGPPGGSPLHF. The CDR3 region has the DNA TGTGCCAGCGGAGTGGGACCGCCCGGGGGGTCACCCCTCCACTTT.

This CDR3 is CASSLSLRGRGDEQFF. CDR3 nucleotides: TGCGCCAGCAGCTTGAGTCTCAGGGGGCGCGGGGATGAGCAGTTCTTC. J is TRBJ2-1 and V is TRBV5-1; 8 nucleotides agree with TRBD1. This CDR3 spans 16 amino acids. J gave up 8 bases and V 1 base, and 11 bases lay outside the gene matches. Germline V gene data show CDR1 as SGHRS and CDR2 as YFSETQ.

The genes are TRBV5-1 and TRBJ2-3; TRBD2 matches at 9 bases. J gave up 4 bases and V 0 bases, and 0 bases lay outside the gene matches. The germline CDR1 and CDR2 sequences are SGHRS and YFSETQ. The CDR3 runs to 14 residues. The CDR3 DNA sequence: TGCGCCAGCAGCTTGGTAGCGGGGGCAGATACGCAGTATTTT. Its protein product is CASSLVAGADTQYF.

Relative to its sample, this clonotype is large. The chain links TRBV6-5 to TRBJ2-1; D remains unclear. The CDR3 loop spans 14 amino acids. Trimming shortened V by 2 bases and J by 7 bases, and 12 bases separated the two germline ends. The germline V gene has CDR1 MNHEY and CDR2 SVGAGI. In DNA, the CDR3 is TGTGCCAGCAGTTACCTGGCCAATGGGAATGAGCAGTTCTTC. Protein sequence: CASSYLANGNEQFF.